The clone carrying this TCR beta chain appeared a few times. Its antigen remains unknown. CDR3 length: 13 residues. From germline, CDR1 is PRHDT and CDR2 FYEKMQ (reference sequence). The V gene lost 8 bases and the J gene lost 6 bases, with 16 bases spanning the gap. The data are from a study of cytomegalovirus exposure and HLA in healthy donors. Regarding the study as a whole: Excluded were some V segments that proved indistinguishable, including TRBV6-2 and TRBV6-3.

Amplification used 60 Vbeta primers and 13 Jbeta primers. Using immunoSEQ multiplex PCR, the repertoire was profiled, and TCRdb retains in-frame clones only, with some absent. Of hundreds of thousands of clones in the sample, 65% to 80% were seen once. Specimen: PBMCs. The clonotype was recovered from a man aged 35 to 55 in good health and CMV-seronegative. The rearrangement uses TRBV13 and TRBJ1-1; possibly TRBD1 for D (5 bases). In nucleotides, the CDR3 is TGTGCCAGCTCCGGGGGACCAGGCGCTGAAGCTTTCTTT. It codes for CASSGGPGAEAFF.